This TCR beta chain derives from a study of cytomegalovirus exposure and HLA in healthy donors. The CDR3 runs to 15 residues. Trimming left V 5 bases short and J 0 bases short, with 14 bases between. Germline loops: CDR1 SEHNR, CDR2 FQNEAQ (reference sequence). This clone was observed a few times. The PCR made use of 60 Vbeta and 13 Jbeta primers. TCRdb's copy holds only in-frame clones and misses some; the assay was immunoSEQ multiplex PCR. Among some 190,000 clones listed, more than 80% were seen once. Source material: PBMCs. The V and J genes are TRBV7-9 and TRBJ2-7; maybe TRBD2 (6 bases). This sequence was found in a male donor in good health and CMV-seronegative. The CDR3 loop reads CASSARDGASYEQYF. The DNA of the CDR3 is TGTGCCAGCAGCGCGCGGGACGGTGCCTCCTACGAGCAGTACTTC. The full variable domain, completed using reference TRBV7-9 and TRBJ2-7, is DTGVSQNPRHKITKRGQNVTFRCDPISEHNRLYWYRQTLGQGPEFLTYFQNEAQLEKSRLLSDRFSAERPKGSFSTLEIQRTEQGDSAMYLCASSARDGASYEQYFGPGTRLTVT.